These T cell receptor beta chains were read from a single sample in a study of tumor-infiltrating lymphocytes in primary liver carcinoma. TCRdb passed the multiplex PCR reads through MiXCR, listing each CDR3 protein once. Of 100,000 or so distinct CDR3 sequences in the sample, about 62% were seen once. Material for sequencing was liver tumor tissue from sampling region 2. The receptors derive from a woman aged 60 to 75 with primary liver carcinoma and hepatitis B virus infection. The CDR3 runs from the conserved cysteine through the conserved F or W. The order of the fields is V gene, J gene, CDR3 protein.

TRBV18	TRBJ1-1	CASSPTTVSNTEAFF
TRBV11-3	TRBJ2-1	CASSAGQWGLAGEGEQFF
TRBV4-1	TRBJ2-1	CTSSQAEGSYNEQLF
TRBV20-1	TRBJ2-2	CSARRPSGSPTGELFF
TRBV7-9	TRBJ2-2	CASSSPMGRGQNTGELFF
TRBV7-8	TRBJ1-3	CASRLRHGLSGNTIYF
TRBV29-1	TRBJ2-3	CSVRTSQLSGEQYF
TRBV28	TRBJ2-6	CASTCWGGGSGANVLTF
TRBV28	TRBJ1-1	CASSLTQIDTEAFF
TRBV6-5	TRBJ2-1	CTSSYAAGDTSYNEQFF
TRBV18	TRBJ2-7	CASSLAGAAYEQYF
TRBV28	TRBJ2-4	CAVSGNPIIQYF
TRBV12-3/TRBV12-4	TRBJ2-7	CASSWTGGKKEQYF
TRBV6-6	NA	CANRGVLAGDYEQFF
TRBV7-9	TRBJ1-2	CASSPTNGQAASGYTF
TRBV29-1	TRBJ2-7	CSLVALGLAVYEQYF
TRBV29-1	TRBJ1-1	CSVHSGTIAEAFF
TRBV7-6	TRBJ2-1	CASSKTGTNDEQFF
TRBV29-1	TRBJ2-2	CSVEDPWTSQGSEELFF
TRBV28	TRBJ2-5	CASSPGSQETQHF
TRBV29-1	TRBJ2-7	CSVGDAGKIAQYF
TRBV12-3/TRBV12-4	TRBJ2-2	CDSSQGLSGRGEPFF
TRBV4-2	TRBJ2-7	CASGQDGDSYEQHF
TRBV12-5	TRBJ2-4	CASGLVPGVSAKNIQYF
TRBV29-1	TRBJ2-5	CSVGSRRARVAQYF
TRBV6-1	TRBJ2-7	CASSVETSGSWEQYF
TRBV5-1	TRBJ1-2	CASSLYQGYGYTF
TRBV15	TRBJ2-3	CATSRPRTDTQYF
TRBV4-2	TRBJ2-7	CASSQDRVGVGTYEQYF
TRBV12-3/TRBV12-4	TRBJ2-6	CASIPGQGITGANVLTF
TRBV7-9	TRBJ2-1	CVSSLRNLLAGYNEQFF
TRBV20-1	TRBJ2-7	CTARDGTLQYF
TRBV4-1	TRBJ2-1	CASSQDYSNEQFF
TRBV11-2	TRBJ2-1	CANSLTPTTFINDEQSF
TRBV29-1	TRBJ2-2	CSVEADGSGRDHGELFF
TRBV12-3/TRBV12-4	TRBJ2-1	CVSSPTGSGRAYNEQFF
TRBV5-4	TRBJ2-7	CASRFGQGADYEQYF
TRBV28	TRBJ2-3	CASSTTRTGLNTQYF
TRBV28	TRBJ2-3	CASNKMGSTDTQYF
TRBV7-9	TRBJ2-6	CASSLVIGANVLTF
TRBV14	TRBJ2-1	CASSLLRGLTGIEQFF
TRBV6-4	TRBJ2-1	CASSDSGTSSYNEQFF
TRBV10-3	TRBJ2-7	CAISQSNGGTGSYEQCF
TRBV25-1	TRBJ1-2	CASKVGTGSNYGYAF
TRBV14	TRBJ2-2	CASSPLGLAPPKDTGELFF
TRBV10-2	TRBJ2-3	CSSSESTVDTQYF
TRBV5-6	TRBJ2-1	CASSLFRPGYNEQFF
TRBV20-1	TRBJ2-5	CSARDLETSGSETQYF
TRBV28	TRBJ2-7	CASSPERTGGGYEQYF
TRBV11-3	TRBJ2-7	CASSLEASGRHLRTTCEQYF
TRBV23-1	TRBJ2-7	CASGQRGLVGGPSHEQYF
TRBV12-3/TRBV12-4	TRBJ1-2	CASSFNRAGALNYGYTF
TRBV7-9	TRBJ1-2	CAGSLMGGAPDRTF
TRBV11-2	TRBJ2-2	CANSVSSGLAGGEPFF
TRBV7-3	TRBJ2-2	CASSPGTASNTGELFF